A single sample gave rise to the 31 T cell receptor beta chains below, sequenced in a study of human T cells and chemical hapten exposure. The sample's time point: patch test 1, 2 weeks after DPC sensitization. Described treatment: therapeutic diphenylcyclopropenone sensitization with weekly scalp DPC. MiXCR, applied by TCRdb to the RACE reads, yields one record per CDR3 protein. This sample yields approximately 110,000 distinct CDR3 sequences, of which more than 9.5% are seen a single time; around 3.6% belongs to the top ten. The source was whole blood, collected in connection with sensitization to the hapten diphenylcyclopropenone (DPC). The receptor set was obtained from a woman aged 40 to 50 with alopecia areata. Some clones in this sample may be carry-over from other donors' samples.

This clonotype was counted only a few times. The chain combines TRBV20-1 with TRBJ2-2; TRBD1 is a possible D gene (7 bases). Germline V lookup: CDR1 DFQATT, CDR2 SNEGSKA (reference sequence). The CDR3 contains 14 residues. V was trimmed by 4 bases and J by 4 bases, leaving 13 bases between them. CDR3 amino acids: CSATPGGGTGELFF. The CDR3 region has the DNA TGCAGTGCTACCCCAGGGGGAGGCACCGGGGAGCTGTTTTTT.

This clonotype occurred a few times. The chain employs TRBV4-1 and TRBJ2-4; D gene ambiguous. CDR3 length equals 14 residues. V lost 5 bases to trimming and J lost 8 bases, with 16 bases between them. Germline CDR1 is MGHRA and CDR2 is YSYEKL. CDR3 protein: CASSVNKGIDIQYF. The CDR3 DNA reads TGCGCCAGCAGCGTAAATAAGGGAATTGACATTCAGTACTTC.

V gene TRBV7-2 combines with J gene TRBJ2-1, with 9 bases matching TRBD2. This CDR3 region has 16 residues. V lost 0 bases, J lost 6 bases, and 6 bases stayed unmatched. Germline values: CDR1 SGHTA, CDR2 FQGNSA. Written as DNA, the CDR3 is TGTGCCAGCAGCTTAGCGCGCGGGAGGGCCTCCAATGAGCAGTTCTTC. Its protein product is CASSLARGRASNEQFF. The full variable domain, its missing parts supplied by reference TRBV7-2 and TRBJ2-1, is GAGVSQSPSNKVTEKGKDVELRCDPISGHTALYWYRQSLGQGLEFLIYFQGNSAPDKSGLPSDRFSAERTGGSVSTLTIQRTQQEDSAVYLCASSLARGRASNEQFFGPGTRLTVL.

This clonotype was seen ten or more times. The rearrangement links TRBV20-1 to TRBJ2-7; tentatively, D is TRBD2 (5 bases). The CDR3 runs 13 residues. V dropped 3 bases and J dropped 6 bases, with 15 bases sitting between them. CDR1 is DFQATT, CDR2 SNEGSKA, per germline (reference sequence). The CDR3 DNA is TGCAGTGCTAGTGGAGGACTTCTACTCGAGCAGTACTTC. Protein: CSASGGLLLEQYF.

The CDR3, as DNA: TGTGCCAGCAGCCCTACAGGGTGGAACAGCAATCAGCCCCAGCATTTT. As protein: CASSPTGWNSNQPQHF. The rearrangement links TRBV6-2 or TRBV6-3 to TRBJ1-5, with a tentative D call TRBD1 (6 bases). V lost 6 bases and J lost 1, with 16 bases in between. The CDR3 loop spans 16 amino acids. Germline CDR1 reads MNHEY; CDR2 reads SVGEGT.

This clonotype was recorded many times. The V gene is TRBV28, the J gene TRBJ2-7, with D perhaps TRBD2 (5 bases). With 6 bases removed from V and 3 bases from J, the gap between germline ends came to 21 bases. Per germline, CDR1 MDHEN and CDR2 SYDVKM. The CDR3 loop spans 16 amino acids. The CDR3 here is CASSPPRGYDHYEQYF. CDR3 DNA: TGTGCCAGCAGCCCCCCCCGCGGGTACGACCACTACGAGCAGTACTTC.

This clonotype appeared many times. This rearrangement joins TRBV7-6 to TRBJ2-1; a possible D gene is TRBD1 (6 bases). V was shortened by 5 bases and J by 0 bases, with 11 bases between the two germline ends. Germline V gives CDR1 SGHVS, CDR2 FNYEAQ. The CDR3 length is 15 residues. This CDR3 reads CASSPGTTSYNEQFF. The CDR3 coding sequence is TGTGCCAGCAGCCCCGGGACAACCTCCTACAATGAGCAGTTCTTC.

A few counts support this clonotype. The chain has TRBV20-1 and TRBJ1-2, with D perhaps matching TRBD1 (6 bases). V dropped 5 bases and J dropped 2 bases, with 15 bases sitting between them. CDR1 is DFQATT and CDR2 is SNEGSKA in the germline V gene (reference sequence). The CDR3 totals 14 residues. The CDR3 DNA follows: TGCAGTGCTCCCGGGACAAGGGAGAACTATGGCTACACCTTC. It yields the protein CSAPGTRENYGYTF.

This clonotype was observed a handful of times. An end of the junction does not agree with germline; a read error may underlie this. The V call is TRBV19, the J call TRBJ2-3, with 14 bases that match TRBD2. CDR3 length: 16 residues. Per germline, CDR1 LNHDA and CDR2 SQIVND (reference sequence). Written as DNA, the CDR3 is TGTGTCAGTACCGGGACTAGCGGGGGCCTTACAGATACGCAGTATTTT. Residues: CVSTGTSGGLTDTQYF.

The V and J genes are TRBV12-5 and TRBJ2-2; the match to TRBD1 covers 8 bases. The J segment lost 2 bases and the V segment lost 4 bases, leaving 3 bases of the junction unmatched. There are 15 residues in the CDR3. Germline CDR1 and CDR2: LGHNT and FRNRAP. Here the CDR3 DNA reads TGTGCTAGTGGTTCTGGACAGGGAAACACCGGGGAGCTGTTTTTT. Its translation is CASGSGQGNTGELFF. Based on the CDR3 plus reference TRBV12-5 and TRBJ2-2, the full variable domain is DARVTQTPRHKVTEMGQEVTMRCQPILGHNTVFWYRQTMMQGLELLAYFRNRAPLDDSGMPKDRFSAEMPDATLATLKIQPSEPRDSAVYFCASGSGQGNTGELFFGEGSRLTVL.

The chain combines TRBV20-1 with TRBJ2-1, with TRBD1 matching 10 bases. The germline gives CDR1 DFQATT, CDR2 SNEGSKA (reference sequence). Trimming took 6 bases from V and 7 from J; bases not matched to a gene: 9. This CDR3 has 14 amino acids. The CDR3 bases are TGCAGTGCGCCCGGGACAGGGGTTAGGAATGAGCAGTTCTTC. Translation: CSAPGTGVRNEQFF.

This clonotype came up many times. The rearrangement links TRBV20-1 to TRBJ1-5, with D possibly TRBD1 on 6 matching bases. The length of the CDR3 is 13 residues. The V gene's germline CDR1 is DFQATT and CDR2 SNEGSKA (reference sequence). For the CDR3, the DNA is TGCAGCACAGCGAAGGGGGTTAATCAGCCCCAGCATTTT. This gives the protein CSTAKGVNQPQHF.

This chain uses TRBV20-1 with TRBJ2-1, with 11 bases fitting TRBD2. The germline CDR1 and CDR2 sequences are DFQATT and SNEGSKA (reference sequence). The CDR3 runs to 15 residues. V gave up 5 bases and J gave up 4 bases; unmatched junction bases: 7. The CDR3 here is CSASRTSGPYNEQFF. DNA of the CDR3: TGCAGTGCTTCCCGGACTAGCGGGCCATACAATGAGCAGTTCTTC.

This clonotype was recorded a few times. The rearrangement uses TRBV6-5 and TRBJ1-1; D gene ambiguous. Germline V lookup: CDR1 MNHEY, CDR2 SVGAGI. Trimming shortened V by 0 bases and J by 1 base, and 12 bases separated the two germline ends. This CDR3 region has 16 residues. The CDR3 DNA sequence: TGTGCCAGCAGTTACTCGTTTCCGGATACGAACACTGAAGCTTTCTTT. Protein product: CASSYSFPDTNTEAFF.

The DNA of the CDR3 is TGCGCCAGCAGCCACGTAGCAGTCCGCCCAGATACGCAGTATTTT. The encoded protein is CASSHVAVRPDTQYF. The chain employs TRBV4-1 and TRBJ2-3; unclear D gene. Trimming cost V 3 bases and J 4 bases, with 14 bases left between them. CDR1 and CDR2 (germline): MGHRA, YSYEKL. The CDR3 runs 15 residues.

This sequence joins TRBV6-5 and TRBJ1-5; no definite D call. Germline V gene lookup returns CDR1 MNHEY and CDR2 SVGAGI. CDR3 size: 17 residues. V dropped 4 bases and J dropped 2 bases, with 18 bases sitting between them. CDR3 bases: TGTGCCAGCAGTTCCTTAACCCCAAGGCTAGGCAATCAGCCCCAGCATTTT. It specifies CASSSLTPRLGNQPQHF.

This clonotype was counted ten times or more. The J gene is TRBJ2-5, the V gene TRBV7-9, with 11 bases that match TRBD1. V dropped 1 base and J dropped 4; count of bases not matched to a gene: 2. Germline values: CDR1 SEHNR, CDR2 FQNEAQ (reference sequence). This CDR3 is built from 15 residues. CDR3 in amino acids: CASSLGGTGGETQYF. CDR3 sequence (DNA): TGTGCCAGCAGCTTAGGCGGGACAGGGGGAGAGACCCAGTACTTC. The whole variable domain, filled in from reference TRBV7-9 and TRBJ2-5, reads DTGVSQNPRHKITKRGQNVTFRCDPISEHNRLYWYRQTLGQGPEFLTYFQNEAQLEKSRLLSDRFSAERPKGSFSTLEIQRTEQGDSAMYLCASSLGGTGGETQYFGPGTRLLVL.

This clonotype was counted between two and nine times. This chain links TRBV7-8 with TRBJ1-1, with D perhaps TRBD1 (6 bases). CDR3 length: 13 residues. In germline, CDR1 is SGHVS, CDR2 FQNEAQ. Trimming shortened V by 5 bases and J by 8 bases, and 15 bases separated the two germline ends. The CDR3 region has the DNA TGTGCCAGCAGCCAGGGACCGGGGGCAGAAGCTTTCTTT. Amino acid sequence: CASSQGPGAEAFF.

This rearrangement joins TRBV28 to TRBJ2-1; D unresolved. V lost 6 bases and J lost 6, with 15 bases in between. CDR1 is MDHEN and CDR2 is SYDVKM in the germline V gene. This CDR3 has 14 amino acids. The CDR3 region has the DNA TGTGCCAGCAGCCTCGTTGGGTCGGGCAATGAGCAGTTCTTC. Protein product: CASSLVGSGNEQFF. The entire variable domain, with the rest obtained from reference TRBV28 and TRBJ2-1, is as follows: DVKVTQSSRYLVKRTGEKVFLECVQDMDHENMFWYRQDPGLGLRLIYFSYDVKMKEKGDIPEGYSVSREKKERFSLILESASTNQTSMYLCASSLVGSGNEQFFGPGTRLTVL.

The sample holds a few counts of this clonotype. The CDR3 bases are TGTGCCACCAGCACCCCTAAGGGGTCAGGCAATCAGCCCCAGCATTTT. This sequence encodes CATSTPKGSGNQPQHF. V is TRBV15 and J is TRBJ1-5; tentatively, D is TRBD1 (5 bases). Trimming stripped 4 bases from V and 2 bases from J, with 15 bases between. The CDR3 is 16 amino acids. CDR1 and CDR2 (germline): LNHNV, YYDKDF (reference sequence).

This clonotype was counted only a few times. V gene TRBV7-2 combines with J gene TRBJ1-2; TRBD1 might be the D (6 bases). V was pared by 4 bases and J by 4 bases, with 22 bases between. The CDR3 covers 17 residues. Germline V gene sequence: CDR1 SGHTA, CDR2 FQGNSA. CDR3 coding DNA: TGTGCCAGCAGCTCCCGTCCCGTAGGACAGTTCCTCTATGGCTACACCTTC. Translating it yields CASSSRPVGQFLYGYTF.

This clonotype appeared many times. The chain couples TRBV2 to TRBJ2-3; D is ambiguous. Germline CDR1 is SNHLY and CDR2 is FYNNEI. This CDR3 has 14 amino acids. The ends were cut back, 4 bases at V and 2 bases at J, with 10 bases in the middle. CDR3: CASSGSAFTDTQYF. CDR3 DNA: TGTGCCAGCAGTGGATCGGCCTTCACAGATACGCAGTATTTT. Based on the CDR3 plus reference TRBV2 and TRBJ2-3, the full variable domain is EPEVTQTPSHQVTQMGQEVILRCVPISNHLYFYWYRQILGQKVEFLVSFYNNEISEKSEIFDDQFSVERPDGSNFTLKIRSTKLEDSAMYFCASSGSAFTDTQYFGPGTRLTVL.

This clonotype has a count of ten or more. The chain couples TRBV12-3 or TRBV12-4 to TRBJ1-6, with a weak D call TRBD1 (6 bases). The CDR3 spans 14 residues. V was clipped by 6 bases and J by 9 bases, with 15 bases between them. The CDR3 nucleotides are TGTGCCAGCAGGGTTTCACAGGGAGGTTCACCCCTCCACTTT. Amino acid sequence: CASRVSQGGSPLHF.

The chain employs TRBV14 and TRBJ2-5, with a weak D call TRBD2 (6 bases). The length of the CDR3 is 12 residues. Trimming removed 4 bases from V and 5 bases from J, with 8 bases in between. The germline gives CDR1 SGHDN, CDR2 FVKESK. The CDR3 coding sequence is TGTGCCAGCAGCCCTGGAGGGGAGACCCAGTACTTC. Translated: CASSPGGETQYF.

The rearrangement uses TRBV27 and TRBJ2-7, with D possibly being TRBD1 (6 bases). Germline V CDR1 and CDR2: MNHEY, SMNVEV (reference sequence). The CDR3 loop spans 14 amino acids. V was trimmed by 5 bases and J by 2 bases, leaving 13 bases between them. As DNA, the CDR3 is TGTGCCAGCAGTAGACAGGTGGTGGCCTACGAGCAGTACTTC. Translation: CASSRQVVAYEQYF.

The J gene is TRBJ2-5, the V gene TRBV27; D is unresolved. V was trimmed by 4 bases and J by 5 bases, leaving 11 bases between them. CDR1 MNHEY and CDR2 SMNVEV come from the germline V gene (reference sequence). This CDR3 has 13 residues. CDR3 residues: CASSWAAGETQYF. The CDR3 nucleotides read TGTGCCAGCAGTTGGGCAGCCGGGGAGACCCAGTACTTC.

This clonotype was detected ten times or more. The chain carries TRBV3-1 and TRBJ2-6; D not certain. Trimming took 1 base from V and 6 from J, leaving 4 bases between them. From germline, CDR1 is LGHDT and CDR2 YNNKEL (reference sequence). This CDR3 has 13 residues. CDR3 amino acids: CASSQGQANVLTF. In DNA form, the CDR3 reads TGTGCCAGCAGCCAAGGACAGGCCAACGTCCTGACTTTC.

This clonotype was counted at least ten times. The CDR3 coding sequence is TGCAGTGCTAGTGCCCCCGCTAGCTACACTGAAGCTTTCTTT. This encodes CSASAPASYTEAFF. The genes are TRBV20-1 and TRBJ1-1; D not resolved. The germline V and J ends were trimmed by 3 bases and 3 bases, with 14 bases remaining between them. CDR3 length equals 14 residues. Germline CDR1 and CDR2: DFQATT and SNEGSKA (reference sequence).

The rearrangement uses TRBV2 and TRBJ2-3; D not certain. Germline V gene data show CDR1 as SNHLY and CDR2 as FYNNEI. Between the trimmed V and J ends, which lost 7 bases and 2 bases, there was a span of 7 bases. This CDR3 is 12 amino acids long. The CDR3 region has the DNA TGTGCCAGCACAGAGGACACAGATACGCAGTATTTT. Protein: CASTEDTDTQYF.

This chain links TRBV6-1 with TRBJ2-7; TRBD1 matches at 10 bases. There are 15 residues in the CDR3. Germline CDR1 reads MNHNS; CDR2 reads SASEGT. Trimming removed 6 bases from V and 2 bases from J; junction bases left unmatched: 7. The CDR3 reads CASSLEGTGAYEQYF. The CDR3 region has the DNA TGTGCCAGCAGCTTGGAGGGGACAGGGGCCTACGAGCAGTACTTC.

In this sample, this clonotype turned up many times. The chain uses TRBV5-1 and TRBJ2-1, with 7 bases that match TRBD1. Germline assignment: CDR1 SGHRS and CDR2 YFSETQ. V lost 0 bases, J lost 2 bases, and 5 bases stayed unmatched. The CDR3 is 16 residues long. CDR3 sequence (DNA): TGCGCCAGCAGCTTGGCCAAAGGGGGCGCCTACAATGAGCAGTTCTTC. It translates to CASSLAKGGAYNEQFF.